The entry that follows covers one T cell receptor (beta chain) sequence. These data come from a study of control samples from healthy donors and cancer patients. Data came from immunoSEQ multiplex PCR; TCRdb stores just in-frame clones and leaves some out. The sample records 80,000 to 100,000 clones, roughly 92% being singletons. Germline-derived CDR1 and CDR2 are KGHSH and LQKENI. With V trimmed by 5 bases and J by 2 bases, 2 bases remained unmatched. The CDR3 sequence is 13 residues long. The TCR was taken from a human donor in good health. The donor label of this sample is uncertain. The material sequenced was blood. The chain recombines TRBV18 with TRBJ1-2; 7 nucleotides agree with TRBD1. CDR3 nucleotides: TGTGCCAGCTCAACGGGACAGAACTATGGCTACACCTTC. This gives the protein CASSTGQNYGYTF.